This T cell receptor beta chain was captured by sequencing in a study of blood T cell repertoires in COVID-19. Study-level information: Samples of COVID-19 (acute and convalescent) were obtained from the United States, Italy and Spain. T cells, B-cell-depleted T cells, or PBMCs supplied cDNA or gDNA.

This clone has only a few counts. Study processing details: Estimates of nucleated cell counts were drawn from the amplification of reference gene primers. TCRdb keeps only in-frame clones here, not all; method: immunoSEQ multiplex PCR. D and trimming were read from the DNA, whereas the V and J calls and clone size are those reported in that table. The sample includes approximately 180,000 clones, approximately 85% of them seen just once. The CDR3 loop spans 16 amino acids. From germline, CDR1 is SGHRS and CDR2 YFSETQ. Unmatched junction bases numbered 8, after V lost 4 bases and J lost 8 bases. The sequencing input was peripheral blood. The receptor's source is a human donor with active or convalescent COVID-19. The donor label of this sample is uncertain. The rearrangement joins TRBV5-1 to TRBJ2-1; TRBD2 matches 14 bases. This CDR3 reads CASSAGTSGRSHEQFF. DNA of the CDR3: TGCGCCAGCAGCGCTGGGACTAGCGGGAGATCCCATGAGCAGTTCTTC.